This TCR beta chain was sequenced in a study of spatial heterogeneity in lung cancer (dated by TCRdb to 2018 to 2020). Background for the entire study: The donors were 70 or so patients from the lung TRACERx cohort who had early-stage, untreated non-small cell lung cancer. In the raw uncorrected reads, each unique combination of TCR and UMI appeared more than ten times on average. Nonsynonymous mutation counts, determined by whole-exome sequencing of tumor tissue, were related to TCR repertoire features. TCR alpha and beta repertoires were quantitatively compared across multiple tumor regions, matched nontumor lung and blood in non-small cell lung cancer. Both alpha and beta chains were TCR-sequenced in samples taken at surgery, namely 220 tumor regions, 61 to 65 matched nontumor lung samples and 56 PBMC samples. Beta-chain transcripts were consistently detected in greater numbers than alpha-chain transcripts, which likely reflects a higher abundance of beta-chain transcripts. Follow-up PBMC samples were sequenced whenever available, with a median time to follow-up of approximately two years after resection. Points the paper makes about the study in general: Ubiquitous expanded tumor TCRs were detected in blood more often at tumor resection than at routine follow-up. Comparisons of baseline and follow-up blood repertoires included only around 15 patients. Confirming at a functional level the hypothesis that regional TCRs recognize regional mutations was considered to require additional single-cell paired TCR alpha and beta sequencing.

The library was obtained by 5' RACE. Sequencing used a NextSeq 500. In the TCR library protocol, a unique molecular identifier was attached to each TCR cDNA molecule so that PCR and sequencing errors could be corrected. In the source study's methods: TCR identification, UMI-based error correction and CDR3 extraction were performed with Decombinator tools. TCRs above a frequency of 2 per 1,000, corresponding to the top 1% of the tumor frequency distribution, were defined as expanded. Renyi diversity was calculated using the R vegan package after each repertoire was subsampled 100 times to 5,000 TCRs. CDR3 similarity networks were built from amino acid triplet string-kernel similarity, with CDR3s being connected when pairwise similarity was above 0.82. The public reads were reprocessed in TCRdb via fastp at Q25 and MiXCR, keeping in-frame beta chains. All rows with the same CDR3 protein become a single entry with the most common DNA and genes. The authors' filters were not applied to this entry. The sample table contains around 40,000 distinct CDR3 sequences; only one count was recorded for just over 7.5% of them. The ten largest account for 9.4% of the sample.

From the cysteine up to the phenylalanine, the CDR3 has a length of 14 residues. The read is trimmed to its CDR3 DNA, 42 bases read in frame from base 1. The trim is 3 bases for V and 3 bases for J, with a gap of 11 bases between the germline ends. CDR1 and CDR2, per the germline V gene, are MGHRA and YSYEKL. The sample's time point, from its label and the paper: blood at routine non-recurrence follow-up after resection. Without any cell sorting, TCR sequencing was performed on whole RNA extracted either from tumor and nontumor lung tissue or from cryopreserved PBMC samples. A patient was chosen for TCR sequencing only when enough RNA was available from at least two tumor regions. This clonotype was counted at least ten times. What antigen it recognizes has not been identified. Base qualities are not at hand, and no much larger clone is one base apart.

This chain joins TRBV4-1 to TRBJ1-1; the D gene is perhaps TRBD1, on 6 matching bases. This TCR came from a male donor with early-stage non-small cell lung cancer. The input for sequencing was PBMCs, taken at follow-up. The CDR3 protein sequence reads: CASSHRGEDTEAFF. The DNA sequence reads TGCGCCAGCAGCCACAGGGGAGAGGACACTGAAGCTTTCTTT.